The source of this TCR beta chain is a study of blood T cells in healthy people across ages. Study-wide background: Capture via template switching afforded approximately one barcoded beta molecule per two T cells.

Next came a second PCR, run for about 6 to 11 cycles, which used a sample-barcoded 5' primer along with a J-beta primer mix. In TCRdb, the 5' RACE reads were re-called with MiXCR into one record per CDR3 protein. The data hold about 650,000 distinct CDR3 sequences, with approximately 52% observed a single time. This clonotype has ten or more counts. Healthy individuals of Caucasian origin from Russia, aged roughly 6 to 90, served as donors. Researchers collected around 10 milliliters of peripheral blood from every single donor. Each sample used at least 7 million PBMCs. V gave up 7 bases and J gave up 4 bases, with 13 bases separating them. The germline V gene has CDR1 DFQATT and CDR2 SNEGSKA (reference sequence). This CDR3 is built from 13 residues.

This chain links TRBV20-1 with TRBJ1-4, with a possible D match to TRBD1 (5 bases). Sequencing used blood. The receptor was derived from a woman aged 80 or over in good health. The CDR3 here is CSGAGRINEKLFF. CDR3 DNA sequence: TGCAGTGGCGCGGGACGGATTAATGAAAAACTGTTTTTT.